A single sample gave rise to the 23 T cell receptor beta chains below, sequenced in a study of T-cell reconstitution after alpha-beta-depleted transplantation in children (TCRdb year 2016). Receptors were amplified or captured by PCR. The sequencer was an Illumina HiSeq 2500. TCR library preparation used molecular barcoding, with unique molecular identifiers applied to normalize quantification of the TCRbeta repertoire. TCRdb handled the public reads itself, with Q25 trimming in fastp and clone calling in MiXCR, and kept productive beta chains. Entries are consolidated by CDR3 protein sequence, retaining the most common genes and DNA. Here the sample has 230,000 or so distinct CDR3 sequences; 9.7% occur a single time. About 4.8% of the sample is taken by the ten largest. The sample consisted of PBMCs from the stem cell graft donor, taken from the stem cell graft. The receptor set was obtained from a human donor who donated a stem cell graft to a child with SCID.

The J gene is TRBJ2-5, the V gene TRBV20-1; 8 nucleotides agree with TRBD2. V lost 2 bases to trimming and J lost 4 bases; unmatched junction nucleotides: 15. This CDR3 has 17 amino acids. CDR1 and CDR2 (germline): DFQATT, SNEGSKA (reference sequence). The DNA of the CDR3 is TGCAGTGCTAGACGGGGCATTAAACCGGGACTAGGAGAGACCCAGTACTTC. Its protein product is CSARRGIKPGLGETQYF.

This clonotype was recorded at least ten times. The chain is built from TRBV12-3 or TRBV12-4 and TRBJ2-2; 9 nucleotides agree with TRBD1. The CDR3 has 15 amino acids. The V gene end was trimmed by 5 bases and the J gene end by 0 bases; junction bases not matched to a gene: 1. The CDR3 DNA follows: TGTGCCAGCAGTGGGACAGGGTCGAACACCGGGGAGCTGTTTTTT. It specifies CASSGTGSNTGELFF.

This clonotype was recorded at least ten times. The genes are TRBV4-1 and TRBJ2-1, with 14 bases matching TRBD2. The V and J ends lost 0 bases and 9 bases, in that order; junction bases with no gene match: 4. The CDR3 is 16 residues long. Germline V lookup: CDR1 MGHRA, CDR2 YSYEKL. Here the CDR3 reads CASSQDPGLAGVEQFF. DNA of the CDR3: TGCGCCAGCAGCCAAGATCCGGGACTAGCGGGGGTTGAGCAGTTCTTC.

This clonotype was counted many times. The chain is built from TRBV20-1 and TRBJ2-1; no firm D call. Germline CDR1 is DFQATT and CDR2 is SNEGSKA (reference sequence). V dropped 2 bases and J dropped 2 bases, with 10 bases sitting between them. The CDR3 runs to 14 residues. CDR3 protein: CSARLAAAYNEQFF. The CDR3 region has the DNA TGCAGTGCTAGATTGGCAGCCGCCTACAATGAGCAGTTCTTC.

This clonotype was counted ten times or more. The chain has TRBV27 and TRBJ2-5, with D possibly being TRBD2 (5 bases). The V gene lost 6 bases and the J gene lost 5 bases, with 10 bases spanning the gap. Germline V gene sequence: CDR1 MNHEY, CDR2 SMNVEV (reference sequence). The CDR3 has 12 residues. The CDR3 sequence: CASSRDGETQYF. The DNA for the CDR3 is TGTGCCAGCAGCCGGGATGGCGAGACCCAGTACTTC.

Many counts were recorded for this clonotype. V and J are TRBV28 and TRBJ2-7; D possibly corresponds to TRBD2 (7 bases). CDR1 MDHEN and CDR2 SYDVKM come from the germline V gene. Between the trimmed V and J ends, which lost 3 bases and 7 bases, there was a span of 19 bases. This CDR3 region has 15 residues. The CDR3: CASSLGGPLSWEQYF. CDR3 nucleotide sequence: TGTGCCAGCAGTTTGGGGGGGCCTCTTTCTTGGGAGCAGTACTTC.

This clonotype was detected many times. The V and J genes are TRBV12-3 or TRBV12-4 and TRBJ1-3; D perhaps matches TRBD1 (5 bases). This CDR3 spans 16 amino acids. Trimming removed 5 bases at V and 0 bases at J, with 14 bases between. The CDR3 DNA is TGTGCCAGCAGTCCACCCGGGCAGGGCTCTGGAAACACCATATATTTT. Translation: CASSPPGQGSGNTIYF.

This clonotype was observed many times. CDR3 nucleotides: TGTGCCAGCAGCTTAAACAGGGATGGTACCAATGAGCAGTTCTTC. Protein sequence: CASSLNRDGTNEQFF. The rearrangement joins TRBV7-3 to TRBJ2-1, with a weak D call TRBD1 (6 bases). Trimming pared 1 base from V and 6 bases from J, leaving 13 bases between. The CDR3 loop spans 15 amino acids. Per the germline V gene, CDR1 is SGHTA and CDR2 is FQGTGA.

This clonotype occurred a few times. The genes are TRBV11-1 and TRBJ1-5; the D gene is possibly TRBD1 (6 bases). Germline assignment: CDR1 SGHAT and CDR2 FQDESV (reference sequence). Trimming shortened V by 5 bases and J by 2 bases, and 22 bases separated the two germline ends. This CDR3 has 18 amino acids. The CDR3 region has the DNA TGTGCCAGCAGCCATGGCGTCAGGGGTTGGGATGGCAATCAGCCCCAGCATTTT. This codes for CASSHGVRGWDGNQPQHF.

CDR3 in amino acids: CASSYSWTGRNSPLHF. DNA of the CDR3: TGTGCCAGCAGTTACTCCTGGACAGGTCGAAATTCACCCCTCCACTTT. The chain joins TRBV6-5 to TRBJ1-6; 7 nucleotides agree with TRBD1. The germline CDR1 and CDR2 sequences are MNHEY and SVGAGI. The CDR3 is 16 amino acids. V lost 0 bases to trimming and J lost 7 bases; unmatched junction nucleotides: 6.

This clonotype was counted at least ten times. The rearrangement uses TRBV3-1 and TRBJ2-1; D might be TRBD1 (6 bases). V shed 1 base and J shed 2 bases, with 15 bases lying between them. The CDR3 loop spans 17 amino acids. CDR1 and CDR2 (germline): LGHDT, YNNKEL (reference sequence). CDR3 amino acids: CASSQGIIQGAYNEQFF. CDR3 DNA sequence: TGTGCCAGCAGCCAAGGGATAATACAGGGTGCCTACAATGAGCAGTTCTTC.

V gene TRBV2 combines with J gene TRBJ2-1; D is perhaps TRBD1 or TRBD2 (5 bases each). In germline, CDR1 is SNHLY, CDR2 FYNNEI. Trimming shortened V by 6 bases and J by 10 bases, and 22 bases separated the two germline ends. The CDR3 length is 15 residues. CDR3 nucleotide sequence: TGTGCCAGCAGCGGGAATAATAGGGCAGGGCGGGAGCAGTTCTTC. Residues: CASSGNNRAGREQFF.

This clonotype showed up many times. For the CDR3, the DNA is TGCAGTGCTAGAGATCGGACGGGGTCCACTGAAGCTTTCTTT. It encodes CSARDRTGSTEAFF. The chain links TRBV20-1 to TRBJ1-1; no definite D call. V was pared by 0 bases and J by 4 bases, with 12 bases between. The CDR3 consists of 14 residues. Germline V gene lookup returns CDR1 DFQATT and CDR2 SNEGSKA (reference sequence).

The gene calls are TRBV29-1 and TRBJ2-7; D unresolved. CDR3 length: 12 residues. V shed 4 bases and J shed 2 bases, with 9 bases lying between them. From germline, CDR1 is SQVTM and CDR2 ANQGSEA. CDR3 in amino acids: CSVGVTTYEQYF. DNA for the CDR3: TGCAGCGTTGGGGTAACCACCTACGAGCAGTACTTC.

This clonotype was seen repeatedly, ten times or more. The V call is TRBV9, the J call TRBJ1-1; D remains ambiguous. V was cut by 4 bases and J by 0 bases, with 16 bases left in between. The germline V gene encodes CDR1 SGDLS and CDR2 YYNGEE. This CDR3 is 16 amino acids long. Written as DNA, the CDR3 is TGTGCCAGCAGCCTTGGCTGGACCACGCTGAACACTGAAGCTTTCTTT. Translating gives CASSLGWTTLNTEAFF.

Many counts were recorded for this clonotype. This chain links TRBV6-1 with TRBJ2-1, with 9 bases fitting TRBD2. V was pared by 6 bases and J by 4 bases, with 13 bases of the junction left unmatched. Germline V gene lookup returns CDR1 MNHNS and CDR2 SASEGT. The CDR3 loop spans 17 amino acids. The CDR3 sequence is CASRSDYSGGPYNEQFF. CDR3 DNA: TGTGCCAGCAGATCAGATTATAGCGGGGGCCCTTACAATGAGCAGTTCTTC.

This clonotype has ten or more counts. The rearrangement uses TRBV12-3 or TRBV12-4 and TRBJ2-2, with 7 bases aligning to TRBD1. The CDR3 is 15 amino acids. The V and J ends lost 6 bases and 4 bases, in that order; junction bases with no gene match: 8. The CDR3 loop is CASSLTGTVTGELFF. DNA for the CDR3: TGTGCCAGCAGCCTCACCGGGACAGTCACCGGGGAGCTGTTTTTT.

This clonotype was detected ten times or more. The chain is built from TRBV5-1 and TRBJ2-3; a weak D match, TRBD1 (5 bases). The CDR3 consists of 14 residues. V lost 4 bases, J lost 1 base, and 10 bases lay in between. Germline assignment: CDR1 SGHRS and CDR2 YFSETQ. For the CDR3, the DNA is TGCGCCAGCAGCCCCAGGGTAGGCACAGATACGCAGTATTTT. Translating gives CASSPRVGTDTQYF.

This clonotype was seen at least ten times. The CDR3 coding sequence is TGTGCCAGCGGCAGGAGCGGAGATACGCAGTATTTT. It specifies CASGRSGDTQYF. The rearrangement joins TRBV6-5 to TRBJ2-3, with D possibly matching TRBD2 (5 bases). The germline V gene has CDR1 MNHEY and CDR2 SVGAGI. The CDR3 is made up of 12 amino acids. V was cut by 8 bases and J by 5 bases, with 11 bases left in between.

The table lists this clonotype with many counts. The chain is built from TRBV11-3 and TRBJ2-4; 7 bases match TRBD2. The V segment lost 4 bases and the J segment 8 bases; nucleotides outside the gene matches: 5. The CDR3 spans 13 residues. The germline V gene has CDR1 SGHNT and CDR2 YENEEA. In DNA, the CDR3 is TGTGCCAGCAGCTCGCGGGGGTCGGACATTCAGTACTTC. Translated: CASSSRGSDIQYF.

This clonotype was picked up one time. A much larger clone differs from this one at a single base, so this may be a read error. The CDR3 DNA follows: TGTGCCAGCAGCCATTACCGACAGGGGGCGATCGGCTATGGCCACACCTTC. Translation gives CASSHYRQGAIGYGHTF. The V gene is TRBV4-2, the J gene TRBJ1-2; TRBD1 agrees at 10 bases. Per germline, CDR1 LGHNA and CDR2 YNFKEQ. This CDR3 is built from 17 residues.

This clonotype has a count of ten or more. The chain combines TRBV20-1 with TRBJ2-7; no clear D gene. With 6 bases removed from V and 5 bases from J, the gap between germline ends came to 20 bases. The CDR3 consists of 14 residues. CDR1 and CDR2 (germline): DFQATT, SNEGSKA (reference sequence). The CDR3 is CSASREASLHEQYF. In DNA, the CDR3 is TGCAGTGCCAGCCGCGAGGCCAGTCTACACGAGCAGTACTTC.

V and J are TRBV3-1 and TRBJ1-1, with D possibly being TRBD1 (5 bases). Germline V gene data show CDR1 as LGHDT and CDR2 as YNNKEL (reference sequence). The CDR3 length is 16 residues. V was cut by 5 bases and J by 3 bases, with 19 bases left in between. The CDR3 nucleotides read TGTGCCAGCAGCTTCCAGCCTGGACACATTCACACTGAAGCTTTCTTT. Amino acid sequence: CASSFQPGHIHTEAFF. Combining the CDR3 with reference TRBV3-1 and TRBJ1-1 gives the whole variable domain DTAVSQTPKYLVTQMGNDKSIKCEQNLGHDTMYWYKQDSKKFLKIMFSYNNKELIINETVPNRFSPKSPDKAHLNLHINSLELGDSAVYFCASSFQPGHIHTEAFFGQGTRLTVV.